Following are 3 T cell receptor beta chains from one sample sequenced in a study of shared clonotypes between healthy human individuals. The data were produced by immunoSEQ multiplex PCR, yet TCRdb's version contains in-frame clones alone and is incomplete. The sample holds some 1.1 million clones, around three quarters seen once. Sample: memory CD4+ T cells from PBMCs. Subset noted: CD45RA-negative fraction. These receptors all stem from a man between 18 and 35 years old in good health. Some clones in this sample may be carry-over from other donors' samples.

This rearrangement joins TRBV14 to TRBJ2-1, with D possibly being TRBD2 (6 bases). CDR1 SGHDN and CDR2 FVKESK come from the germline V gene. The length of the CDR3 is 18 residues. Trimming shortened V by 4 bases and J by 1 base, and 20 bases separated the two germline ends. Written as DNA, the CDR3 is TGTGCCAGCAGCCCGATCGGACTCCAAGGGAGGTCCTACAATGAGCAGTTCTTC. Protein product: CASSPIGLQGRSYNEQFF.

This chain uses TRBV27 with TRBJ2-7; D not resolved. CDR3 length equals 14 residues. Trimming cost V 8 bases and J 0 bases, with 14 bases left between them. The V gene's germline CDR1 is MNHEY and CDR2 SMNVEV (reference sequence). The CDR3 region has the DNA TGTGCCAGCGGCTCCCCCAGCTACTCCTACGAGCAGTACTTC. As protein: CASGSPSYSYEQYF.

The gene calls are TRBV6-6 and TRBJ1-3; a possible D gene is TRBD1 (5 bases). The germline gives CDR1 MNHNY, CDR2 SVGAGI (reference sequence). CDR3 length: 15 amino acids. V was cut by 1 base and J by 3 bases, with 10 bases left in between. CDR3 in DNA: TGTGCCAGCAGTTACTGGAACAGGCGTGGAAACACCATATATTTT. It translates to CASSYWNRRGNTIYF.